The clone carrying this T cell receptor beta chain was detected many times. Profiled with immunoSEQ multiplex PCR; TCRdb holds only in-frame clones, not every one. The profile covers around 260,000 clones, with 70% to 90% appearing a single time and more than 3.5% taken by the ten largest. These data originate in a study of blood T cell repertoires in COVID-19. As for the study in general: COVID-19 samples, acute and convalescent, were from the United States, Italy and Spain. T cells, B-cell-depleted T cells, or PBMCs provided the cDNA or gDNA that served as material.

Participant age was roughly 18 to 90 years, and participants resided in fewer than 30 US areas. Resolution of symptoms, clearance, or two negative PCRs was present in recovered Cohort 3 donors. V was clipped by 0 bases and J by 10 bases, with 10 bases between them. The CDR3 runs 14 residues. Looked up from germline, CDR1 is MRHNA and CDR2 is SNTAGT. The receptor was derived from a woman aged 25 to 39 who had recovered from COVID-19. The sequencing input was PBMCs or T cells enriched from blood (not recorded which). The V call is TRBV6-4, the J call TRBJ1-6; tentative D call: TRBD1 (5 bases). The CDR3 loop reads CASSDSPGNSPLHF. In DNA form, the CDR3 reads TGTGCCAGCAGTGACTCGCCAGGGAACTCACCCCTCCACTTT.